This T cell receptor beta chain was sequenced during a study of human CD4 T cells and Enterobacteriaceae. The memory gate held CD4+ cells that were not CD45RA+CCR7+CD95- naive cells, over 98% pure. Swiss blood donation centers supplied the healthy donor blood. Before sorting, cells positive for CD8, CD14, CD16, CD56, CD19 or bright CD25 were removed. Study-level results: Matching to same-donor CFSE-low cultures alone inferred ex vivo clonotype reactivity.

Germline V lookup: CDR1 SGHTA, CDR2 FQGNSA. Trimming removed 5 bases at V and 4 bases at J, with 12 bases between. CDR3 length: 15 residues. About this clone: What it binds is unknown.

Sequencing used immunoSEQ multiplex PCR; TCRdb keeps in-frame clones, though not all of them. Among tens of thousands of clones listed, approximately 80% were seen once. The V gene is TRBV7-2, the J gene TRBJ2-6; D might be TRBD1 (5 bases). The sequenced sample was memory CD4+ T cells from blood. This sequence originates from a human donor in good health. DNA of the CDR3: TGTGCCAGCAGCAGTAAAGGGGCCGGGGCCAACGTCCTGACTTTC. Encoded protein: CASSSKGAGANVLTF.